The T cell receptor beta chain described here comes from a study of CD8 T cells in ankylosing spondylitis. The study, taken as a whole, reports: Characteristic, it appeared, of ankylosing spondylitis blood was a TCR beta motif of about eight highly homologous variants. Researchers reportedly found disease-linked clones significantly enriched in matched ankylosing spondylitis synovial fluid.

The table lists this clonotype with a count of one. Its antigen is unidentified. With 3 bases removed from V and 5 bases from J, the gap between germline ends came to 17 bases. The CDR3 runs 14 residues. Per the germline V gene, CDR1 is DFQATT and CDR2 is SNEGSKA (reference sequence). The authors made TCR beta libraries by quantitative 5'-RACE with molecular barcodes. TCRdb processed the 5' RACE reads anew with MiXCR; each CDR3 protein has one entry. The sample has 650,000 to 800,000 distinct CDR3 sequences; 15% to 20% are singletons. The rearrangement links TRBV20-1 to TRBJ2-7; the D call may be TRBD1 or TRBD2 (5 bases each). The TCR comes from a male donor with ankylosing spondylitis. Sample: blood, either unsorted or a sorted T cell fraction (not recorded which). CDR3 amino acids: CSASEGKRFDEQYF. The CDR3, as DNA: TGCAGTGCTAGTGAGGGGAAACGATTCGACGAGCAGTACTTC.